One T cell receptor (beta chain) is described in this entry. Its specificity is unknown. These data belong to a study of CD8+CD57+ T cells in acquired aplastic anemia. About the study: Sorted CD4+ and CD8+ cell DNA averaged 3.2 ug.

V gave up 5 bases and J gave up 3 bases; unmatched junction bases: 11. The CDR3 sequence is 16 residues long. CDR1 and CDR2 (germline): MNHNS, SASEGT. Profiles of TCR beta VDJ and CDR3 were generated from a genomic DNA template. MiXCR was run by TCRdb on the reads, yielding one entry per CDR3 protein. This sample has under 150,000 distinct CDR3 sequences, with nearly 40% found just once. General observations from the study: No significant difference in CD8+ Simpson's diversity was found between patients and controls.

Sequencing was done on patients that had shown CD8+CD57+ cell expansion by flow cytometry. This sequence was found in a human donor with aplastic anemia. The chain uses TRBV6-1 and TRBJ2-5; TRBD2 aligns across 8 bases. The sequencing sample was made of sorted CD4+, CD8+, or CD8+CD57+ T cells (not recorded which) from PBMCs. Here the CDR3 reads CASSRGAGALKETQYF. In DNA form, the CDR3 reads TGTGCCAGCAGTCGGGGAGCGGGGGCCTTAAAAGAGACCCAGTACTTC.